The rows below give T cell receptor beta chains drawn from one sample of a study of blood T cell repertoires in COVID-19. The method was immunoSEQ multiplex PCR; TCRdb's version includes in-frame clones alone and lacks a portion of them. The sample lists about 210,000 clones; 65% to 90% were seen once. The specimen sequenced was PBMCs or T cells enriched from blood (not recorded which). The source of these receptors is a woman in her forties or fifties with acute COVID-19. Both conserved end residues are part of each CDR3. D genes are given only for firm matches. Where a row states a size, it is once, few, many or the class of an expanded clone; other rows omit it.

TRBV14,-,TRBJ2-1,once,CASSQIPGGNEQFF,TGTGCCAGCAGCCAGATACCCGGGGGCAATGAGCAGTTCTTC
TRBV5-5,-,TRBJ1-5,-,CASSLVDKDQPQHF,TGTGCCAGCAGCTTGGTAGACAAGGATCAGCCCCAGCATTTT
TRBV7-2,TRBD2,TRBJ2-5,once,CASRGTSRETQYF,TGTGCCAGCAGGGGGACTAGTAGGGAGACCCAGTACTTC
TRBV7-2,TRBD1,TRBJ2-7,-,CASSTGQGSYEQYF,TGTGCCAGCAGCACGGGACAGGGCTCCTACGAGCAGTACTTC
TRBV5-1,-,TRBJ2-3,-,CASTRAVPDTQYF,TGCGCCAGCACCAGAGCGGTCCCAGATACGCAGTATTTT
TRBV15,TRBD2,TRBJ2-3,-,CATSTPGIAGGTDTQYF,TGTGCCACCAGCACCCCTGGAATAGCGGGGGGCACAGATACGCAGTATTTT
TRBV29-1,-,TRBJ2-5,-,CSVGRSRGIWNQETQYF,TGCAGCGTCGGCCGTTCTAGGGGGATTTGGAACCAAGAGACCCAGTACTTC
TRBV30,-,TRBJ2-5,-,CAWSGQQETQYF,TGTGCCTGGAGTGGACAGCAAGAGACCCAGTACTTC
TRBV11-2,-,TRBJ2-2,-,CASSFTGTLNTGELFF,TGTGCCAGCAGCTTCACCGGGACTCTGAACACCGGGGAGCTGTTTTTT
TRBV3-1/TRBV3-2,-,TRBJ2-2,few,CASSQEPPGGGELFF,TGTGCCAGCAGCCAAGAGCCCCCCGGGGGCGGGGAGCTGTTTTTT
TRBV7-2,TRBD1,TRBJ2-7,-,CASSSSVQGALEQYF,TGTGCCAGCAGCTCATCGGTACAGGGGGCGTTGGAGCAGTACTTC
TRBV4-1,TRBD2,TRBJ2-7,-,CASSQGTSGAPGASYEQYF,TGCGCCAGCAGCCAAGGGACTAGCGGAGCACCTGGGGCCTCCTACGAGCAGTACTTC
TRBV11-2,TRBD1,TRBJ1-4,few,CASSFSAGGGEKLFF,TGTGCCAGCAGCTTCTCTGCAGGGGGTGGTGAAAAACTGTTTTTT
TRBV10-3,-,TRBJ1-5,-,CAISGEGGGQPQHF,TGTGCCATCAGTGGGGAGGGTGGAGGGCAGCCCCAGCATTTT
TRBV28,TRBD1,TRBJ1-4,-,CASSRRQGEKLFF,TGTGCCAGCAGTCGCAGACAGGGCGAAAAACTGTTTTTT
TRBV27,-,TRBJ1-1,-,CASRSGAMNTEAFF,TGTGCCAGCAGGAGTGGGGCCATGAACACTGAAGCTTTCTTT
TRBV7-9,TRBD2,TRBJ2-5,-,CASSSSGTSGATYQETQYF,TGTGCCAGCAGCTCCTCCGGGACTAGCGGGGCTACGTACCAAGAGACCCAGTACTTC
TRBV5-4,-,TRBJ2-5,once,CASSSDRGGDQYF,TGTGCCAGCAGCTCCGACCGTGGAGGAGACCAGTACTTC
TRBV30,-,TRBJ2-7,-,CAWEPPGRNEQYF,TGTGCCTGGGAGCCCCCAGGGAGGAACGAGCAGTACTTC
TRBV25-1,TRBD1,TRBJ2-1,-,CASSKGQAPFKLFF,TGTGCCAGCAGTAAGGGACAGGCCCCCTTCAAATTGTTCTTC
TRBV20-1,TRBD1,TRBJ2-7,-,CSASSGGSEQYF,TGCAGTGCTAGTTCAGGGGGATCGGAGCAGTACTTC
TRBV14,TRBD2,TRBJ2-1,-,CASSPTTQTSGSKYEQFF,TGTGCCAGCAGCCCCACGACCCAGACTAGCGGGAGTAAGTATGAGCAGTTCTTC
TRBV2,TRBD1,TRBJ1-5,-,CASRKQGDDQPQHF,TGTGCCAGCAGGAAACAGGGGGACGATCAGCCCCAGCATTTT
TRBV5-5,-,TRBJ2-5,-,CASSYAGVKTQYF,TGTGCCAGCAGCTACGCAGGGGTAAAGACCCAGTACTTC
TRBV15,-,TRBJ1-4,-,CATSRGSHNEKLFF,TGTGCCACCAGCAGGGGGAGCCATAATGAAAAACTGTTTTTT
TRBV5-6,-,TRBJ2-7,-,CASSLAGLGNEQYF,TGTGCCAGCAGCTTGGCGGGTCTAGGCAACGAGCAGTACTTC
TRBV29-1,-,TRBJ1-2,-,CSVTAAANYGYTF,TGCAGCGTTACAGCGGCAGCTAACTATGGCTACACCTTC
TRBV29-1,-,TRBJ1-2,-,CSVSQETNYGYTF,TGCAGCGTTTCACAGGAGACTAACTATGGCTACACCTTC
TRBV18,-,TRBJ1-1,-,CASSPRGLGTEAFF,TGTGCCAGCTCCCCTAGGGGATTAGGCACTGAAGCTTTCTTT
TRBV6-2/TRBV6-3,-,TRBJ2-3,few,CASSSVLTDTQYF,TGTGCCAGCAGTTCAGTGCTGACAGATACGCAGTATTTT
TRBV30,TRBD1,TRBJ1-5,once,CAWTDRDRGLNQPQHF,TGTGCCTGGACGGACCGGGACAGGGGCCTCAATCAGCCCCAGCATTTT
TRBV14,-,TRBJ1-6,-,CASSPQFYNSPLHF,TGTGCCAGCAGCCCTCAGTTTTATAATTCACCCCTCCACTTT
TRBV5-1,TRBD1,TRBJ2-5,-,CASSRRQGTQETQYF,TGCGCCAGCAGCCGCCGACAGGGGACCCAAGAGACCCAGTACTTC
TRBV19,-,TRBJ1-6,-,CASSITGIFNSPLHF,TGTGCCAGTAGTATAACGGGTATTTTCAATTCACCCCTCCACTTT
TRBV19,-,TRBJ1-2,-,CASSDRKANYGYTF,TGTGCCAGTAGTGACAGGAAAGCTAACTATGGCTACACCTTC
TRBV5-4,-,TRBJ1-4,once,CASSHRDNEKLFF,TGTGCCAGCAGCCACCGGGATAATGAAAAACTGTTTTTT
TRBV6-5,TRBD1,TRBJ1-1,-,CASSRPGTGGTEAFF,TGTGCCAGCAGCCGGCCCGGGACAGGGGGCACTGAAGCTTTCTTT
TRBV9,-,TRBJ2-3,-,CASSVFWATEAGDTQYF,TGTGCCAGCAGCGTATTTTGGGCGACGGAGGCGGGGGATACGCAGTATTTT
TRBV10-1,-,TRBJ2-7,-,CASSREGGDKAYEQYF,TGCGCCAGCAGCCGAGAAGGGGGAGACAAAGCCTACGAGCAGTACTTC
TRBV18,-,TRBJ2-5,-,CASSLLQGQETQYF,TGTGCCAGCTCCTTACTACAGGGACAAGAGACCCAGTACTTC
TRBV28,-,TRBJ2-7,-,CASRSPLTGNSYEQYF,TGTGCCAGCAGGTCTCCCTTGACGGGTAACTCCTACGAGCAGTACTTC